These 21 T cell receptor beta chains originate from one sample sequenced in a study of blood T cell repertoires in COVID-19. The protocol was immunoSEQ multiplex PCR, while the TCRdb copy is restricted to in-frame clones and leaves out a portion. The table has 25,000 to 35,000 clones, 84% seen once. The sequencing sample was made of peripheral blood. The receptors originated from a woman over 75 with acute or convalescent COVID-19.

The chain uses TRBV30 and TRBJ1-1; possible D gene TRBD1, 5 bases. Germline CDR1 is GTSNPN and CDR2 is SVGIG (reference sequence). The CDR3 length is 13 residues. V lost 1 base, J lost 5 bases, and 11 bases lay in between. The CDR3 coding sequence is TGTGCCTGGAGTGGAGTCCGGGGGACTGAAGCTTTCTTT. Its protein is CAWSGVRGTEAFF.

This chain's CDR3 is CASSEDRASSYEQYF. The CDR3 DNA follows: TGTGCCAGCAGTGAAGACAGGGCGAGCTCCTACGAGCAGTACTTC. The genes are TRBV2 and TRBJ2-7; perhaps TRBD1 as D (6 bases). This CDR3 contains 15 residues. Germline CDR1 reads SNHLY; CDR2 reads FYNNEI. V lost 1 base and J 0 bases, leaving 10 bases between the germline ends.

CDR3 residues: CASSLASSGMNEQFF. The CDR3 DNA reads TGTGCCAGCAGTTTAGCCTCTAGCGGGATGAATGAGCAGTTCTTC. The J gene is TRBJ2-1, the V gene TRBV6-2 or TRBV6-3, with 9 bases lining up with TRBD2. V dropped 4 bases and J dropped 7; count of bases not matched to a gene: 8. CDR1 and CDR2 (germline): MNHEY, SVGEGT. The CDR3 totals 15 residues.

The rearrangement uses TRBV11-2 and TRBJ2-5; a weak D match, TRBD1 (5 bases). V shed 5 bases and J shed 3 bases, with 10 bases lying between them. Per germline, CDR1 SGHAT and CDR2 FQNNGV. The CDR3 has 13 residues. The CDR3 DNA is TGTGCCAGCAGCCCGTGGGGCAAAGAGACCCAGTACTTC. The encoded protein is CASSPWGKETQYF.

CDR3 sequence reads: CASSLEGAEIQPQHF. The CDR3 nucleotides are TGTGCCAGCAGCTTGGAAGGGGCAGAGATTCAGCCCCAGCATTTT. The chain employs TRBV5-8 and TRBJ1-5; TRBD1 is a possible D gene (5 bases). The CDR3 has 15 amino acids. Germline-derived CDR1 and CDR2 are SGHTS and YDEGEE. Between the trimmed V and J ends, which lost 0 bases and 6 bases, there was a span of 13 bases.

The V call is TRBV6-5, the J call TRBJ1-2; D is ambiguous. The CDR3 runs to 13 residues. The germline V gene has CDR1 MNHEY and CDR2 SVGAGI. The V gene lost 7 bases and the J gene lost 4 bases, with 13 bases spanning the gap. CDR3 residues: CASTNGNAYGYTF. CDR3 nucleotides: TGTGCCAGCACCAACGGGAACGCCTATGGCTACACCTTC.

The chain employs TRBV29-1 and TRBJ1-1; D possibly corresponds to TRBD1 (6 bases). V was clipped by 7 bases and J by 2 bases, with 11 bases between them. This CDR3 is built from 12 residues. Germline V gene data show CDR1 as SQVTM and CDR2 as ANQGSEA. CDR3 bases: TGCAGCGGTGGGACACCAAACACTGAAGCTTTCTTT. As protein: CSGGTPNTEAFF.

This chain links TRBV6-5 with TRBJ1-2; the D gene is possibly TRBD1 (6 bases). Deletions cut 2 bases from V and 4 bases from J, with 17 bases between. From germline, CDR1 is MNHEY and CDR2 SVGAGI. The CDR3 extends over 16 amino acids. In DNA, the CDR3 is TGTGCCAGCAGTTACCTGCTCCTGGGGGCTTCCTATGGCTACACCTTC. It translates to CASSYLLLGASYGYTF.

The chain uses TRBV28 and TRBJ2-7; 10 bases match TRBD1. With V trimmed by 3 bases and J by 1 base, 9 bases remained unmatched. The germline CDR1 and CDR2 sequences are MDHEN and SYDVKM. This CDR3 has 17 amino acids. The CDR3 DNA sequence: TGTGCCAGCAGTTTCCCGGGACAGGGGATTGAATCCTACGAGCAGTACTTC. Protein: CASSFPGQGIESYEQYF.

V and J are TRBV18 and TRBJ2-7; D gene ambiguous. The V end lost 3 bases, the J end lost 1 base, and 10 bases lay between the germline ends. The CDR3 has 14 amino acids. Germline values: CDR1 KGHSH, CDR2 LQKENI. For the CDR3, the DNA is TGTGCCAGCTCACCGGCGGCCGCTTCCTACGAGCAGTACTTC. It encodes CASSPAAASYEQYF. Full variable domain (outside the CDR3, taken from reference TRBV18 and TRBJ2-7): NAGVMQNPRHLVRRRGQEARLRCSPMKGHSHVYWYRQLPEEGLKFMVYLQKENIIDESGMPKERFSAEFPKEGPSILRIQQVVRGDSAAYFCASSPAAASYEQYFGPGTRLTVT.

This clone was observed a handful of times. The chain has TRBV6-5 and TRBJ1-5; 10 nucleotides line up with TRBD1. V was pared by 4 bases and J by 3 bases, with 6 bases of the junction left unmatched. Germline assignment: CDR1 MNHEY and CDR2 SVGAGI. This CDR3 is 16 amino acids long. Written as DNA, the CDR3 is TGTGCCAGCAGTTCCGGGACAGGGGTGACCAATCAGCCCCAGCATTTT. This translates into CASSSGTGVTNQPQHF.

The chain links TRBV20-1 to TRBJ2-7; 11 bases are shared with TRBD2. Germline CDR1 and CDR2: DFQATT and SNEGSKA (reference sequence). Trimming took 3 bases from V and 5 from J; bases not matched to a gene: 6. The CDR3 loop spans 14 amino acids. This CDR3 is CSASPLAGGDEQYF. CDR3 in DNA: TGCAGTGCTAGTCCCTTAGCGGGAGGGGACGAGCAGTACTTC.

The CDR3 DNA sequence: TGTGCCAGCTCACCAATGTGGGCAGGGGGCACAGATACGCAGTATTTT. Its translation: CASSPMWAGGTDTQYF. The chain is built from TRBV18 and TRBJ2-3; tentative D call: TRBD1 (6 bases). Germline-derived CDR1 and CDR2 are KGHSH and LQKENI. The CDR3 consists of 16 residues. V lost 2 bases, J lost 1 base, and 13 bases lay in between.

The chain has TRBV3-1 (or the pseudogene TRBV3-2) and TRBJ1-2; D may be TRBD1 (6 bases). The CDR3 extends over 13 amino acids. The V gene's germline CDR1 is LGHDT and CDR2 YNNKEL (reference sequence). V was trimmed by 3 bases and J by 4 bases, leaving 9 bases between them. The CDR3 DNA reads as TGTGCCAGCAGCCAGACAGGTGGCTATGGCTACACCTTC. This codes for CASSQTGGYGYTF.

The chain joins TRBV7-2 to TRBJ2-7, with a tentative D call TRBD2 (6 bases). The germline CDR1 and CDR2 sequences are SGHTA and FQGNSA. The CDR3 loop spans 14 amino acids. Trimming removed 5 bases from V and 4 bases from J, with 15 bases in between. CDR3 amino acids: CASSTGGTPYEQYF. CDR3 bases: TGTGCCAGCAGCACCGGAGGGACTCCTTACGAGCAGTACTTC.

A few counts support this clone. This rearrangement joins TRBV27 to TRBJ2-7; the match to TRBD2 covers 12 bases. V was clipped by 2 bases and J by 7 bases; unmatched bases: 15. The CDR3 covers 18 residues. Germline loops: CDR1 MNHEY, CDR2 SMNVEV (reference sequence). The CDR3 loop reads CASSLTGGLAGPLREQYF. Written as DNA, the CDR3 is TGTGCCAGCAGTTTAACTGGGGGACTAGCGGGCCCACTCCGGGAGCAGTACTTC.

The V and J genes are TRBV28 and TRBJ1-1, with a possible D match to TRBD1 (6 bases). The CDR3 sequence is 14 residues long. Trimming left V 6 bases short and J 3 bases short, with 14 bases between. The germline CDR1 and CDR2 sequences are MDHEN and SYDVKM. The CDR3 spells CASRPAGGYTEAFF. The CDR3 DNA sequence: TGTGCCAGCAGACCAGCTGGGGGCTACACTGAAGCTTTCTTT.

This clone was seen just once. The chain carries TRBV6-5 and TRBJ1-1, with D perhaps TRBD1 (5 bases). V lost 0 bases and J lost 6, with 8 bases in between. Germline V gene sequence: CDR1 MNHEY, CDR2 SVGAGI. The CDR3 has 13 residues. This CDR3 is CASSYSKGAEAFF. The CDR3 nucleotides are TGTGCCAGCAGTTACTCGAAAGGGGCTGAAGCTTTCTTT.

This chain links TRBV5-1 with TRBJ1-1; TRBD1 agrees at 8 bases. CDR3 length equals 14 residues. Germline V lookup: CDR1 SGHRS, CDR2 YFSETQ. The trim removed 3 bases at V and 1 base at J, leaving 2 bases unmatched. The CDR3 nucleotides read TGCGCCAGCAGCTCCGGACAGGGGAACACTGAAGCTTTCTTT. Amino acids: CASSSGQGNTEAFF.

This clone came up a few times. The chain carries TRBV4-1 and TRBJ2-7; TRBD1 is a possible D gene (6 bases). V lost 4 bases and J 3 bases, leaving 7 bases between the germline ends. The V gene's germline CDR1 is MGHRA and CDR2 YSYEKL. This CDR3 has 12 residues. CDR3 loop: CASSLQGYEQYF. For the CDR3, the DNA is TGCGCCAGCAGCCTACAGGGCTACGAGCAGTACTTC.

V and J are TRBV19 and TRBJ1-4; 9 bases are shared with TRBD1. Germline lookup yields CDR1 LNHDA and CDR2 SQIVND (reference sequence). The CDR3 sequence is 18 residues long. V shed 7 bases, J shed 4 bases, and the junction held 16 bases outside the gene matches. The chain's CDR3 is CASTLQRGQGTGNEKLFF. CDR3 DNA sequence: TGTGCCAGTACCCTCCAGAGGGGACAGGGAACCGGTAATGAAAAACTGTTTTTT. Using reference TRBV19 and TRBJ1-4 for the parts outside the CDR3, the full variable domain is DGGITQSPKYLFRKEGQNVTLSCEQNLNHDAMYWYRQDPGQGLRLIYYSQIVNDFQKGDIAEGYSVSREKKESFPLTVTSAQKNPTAFYLCASTLQRGQGTGNEKLFFGSGTQLSVL.